This T cell receptor beta chain was retrieved from a study of shared clonotypes between healthy human individuals. In this sample, this clone turned up once. Original methodology: Filtering of immunoSEQ junctional sequences could not match full-length read filtering. Some clones are missing from TCRdb's copy, which holds only in-frame ones; the method was immunoSEQ multiplex PCR. V and J calls and clone size are those listed in that table; D and trimming were worked out from the DNA. This sample has 1,400,000 or so clones, with about 98.5% found just once. Trimming took off 1 base at V and 5 bases at J, with 11 bases between the two ends. Looked up from germline, CDR1 is MDHEN and CDR2 is SYDVKM. The CDR3 consists of 14 residues.

This TCR was sampled from a man aged 25 to 40 in good health. Specimen: naive CD4+ T cells sorted from blood. Subset defined: CD45RA+ positively selected. J is TRBJ2-5 and V is TRBV28, with a tentative D call TRBD2 (5 bases). CDR3 in DNA: TGTGCCAGCAGTTTATTGACACGCGGGGAGACCCAGTACTTC. Protein: CASSLLTRGETQYF. The full variable domain, rest sourced from reference TRBV28 and TRBJ2-5, is DVKVTQSSRYLVKRTGEKVFLECVQDMDHENMFWYRQDPGLGLRLIYFSYDVKMKEKGDIPEGYSVSREKKERFSLILESASTNQTSMYLCASSLLTRGETQYFGPGTRLLVL.